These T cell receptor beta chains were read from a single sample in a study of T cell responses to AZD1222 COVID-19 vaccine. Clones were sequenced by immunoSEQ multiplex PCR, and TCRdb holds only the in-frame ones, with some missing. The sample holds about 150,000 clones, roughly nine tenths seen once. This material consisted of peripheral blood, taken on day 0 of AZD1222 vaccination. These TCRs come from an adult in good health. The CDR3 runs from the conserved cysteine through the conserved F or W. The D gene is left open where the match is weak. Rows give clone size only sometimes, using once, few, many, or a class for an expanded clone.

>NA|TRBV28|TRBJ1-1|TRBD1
TGTGCCAGCAGTTTGAAGAGACAGGGGGGGGGAACTGAAGCTTTCTTT
CASSLKRQGGGTEAFF
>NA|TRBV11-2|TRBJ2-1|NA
TGTGCCAGCAGTTTTACAGTTCCGGGCGAGGGTGAGCAGTTCTTC
CASSFTVPGEGEQFF
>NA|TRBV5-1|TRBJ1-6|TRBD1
TGCGCCAGCAGCTCTACAGGGGGGGATTCACCCCTCCACTTT
CASSSTGGDSPLHF
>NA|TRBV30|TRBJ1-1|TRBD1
TGTGCCTGGAGCAAGCAGGGGGCGGCTGAAGCTTTCTTT
CAWSKQGAAEAFF
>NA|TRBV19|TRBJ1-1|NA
TGTGCCAGTAGTATAGAGGCTGGGGTCGACACTGAAGCTTTCTTT
CASSIEAGVDTEAFF
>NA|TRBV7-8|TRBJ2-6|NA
TGTGCCAGCAGCTTTACCCTCTCTGGGGCCAACGTCCTGACTTTC
CASSFTLSGANVLTF
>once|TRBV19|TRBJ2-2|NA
TGTGCCAGTAGTATCGGAGTACAAACCGGGGAGCTGTTTTTT
CASSIGVQTGELFF
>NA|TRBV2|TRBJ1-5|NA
TGTGCCAGCGCAAGGGAAGGCGGGGGGAATCAGCCCCAGCATTTT
CASAREGGGNQPQHF
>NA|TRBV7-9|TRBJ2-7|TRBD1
TGTGCCAGCAGCTTCATCCCCGGGACAGCGAGCTCCTACGAGCAGTACTTC
CASSFIPGTASSYEQYF
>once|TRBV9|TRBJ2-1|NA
TGTGCCAGCAGCGGGGGACTCGGTCTCGATGAGCAGTTCTTC
CASSGGLGLDEQFF
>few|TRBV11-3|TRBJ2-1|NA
TGTGCCAGCACTTACCCAACGCTTAACGGCAATGAGCAGTTCTTC
CASTYPTLNGNEQFF
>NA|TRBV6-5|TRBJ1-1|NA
TGTGCCAGCAGTTACTCAACAGGGATAGAAGCTTTCTTT
CASSYSTGIEAFF
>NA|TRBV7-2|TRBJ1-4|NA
TGTGCCAGCAGCTTATGGGGGGAGGTAGGCGAAAAACTGTTTTTT
CASSLWGEVGEKLFF
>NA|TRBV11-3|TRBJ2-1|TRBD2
TGTGCCAGCAGCTTGGGGACTAGCGGGAGGCATAATGAGCAGTTCTTC
CASSLGTSGRHNEQFF
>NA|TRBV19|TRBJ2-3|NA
TGTGCCAGTAGTATCGGCCTAGCGACCTATTTT
CASSIGLATYF
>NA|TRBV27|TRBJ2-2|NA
TGTGCCAGCATCAATTTAGGGGCAGGGGCAATCGGGGAGCTGTTTTTT
CASINLGAGAIGELFF
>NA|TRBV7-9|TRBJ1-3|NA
TGTGCCAGCAGCTTAGAAGTAAGACAGTTTTCTGGAAACACCATATATTTT
CASSLEVRQFSGNTIYF